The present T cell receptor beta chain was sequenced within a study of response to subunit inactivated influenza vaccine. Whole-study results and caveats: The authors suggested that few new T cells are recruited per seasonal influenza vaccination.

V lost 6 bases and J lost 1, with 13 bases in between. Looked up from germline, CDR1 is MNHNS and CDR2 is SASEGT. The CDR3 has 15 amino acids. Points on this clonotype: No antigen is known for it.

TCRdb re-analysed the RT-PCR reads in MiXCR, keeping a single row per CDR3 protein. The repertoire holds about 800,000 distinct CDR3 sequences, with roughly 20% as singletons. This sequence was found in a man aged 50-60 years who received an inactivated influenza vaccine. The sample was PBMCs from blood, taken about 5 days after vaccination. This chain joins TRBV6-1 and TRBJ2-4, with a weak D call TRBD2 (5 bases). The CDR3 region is CASRPPGLAKNIQYF. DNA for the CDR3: TGTGCCAGCAGACCCCCGGGGTTGGCCAAAAACATTCAGTACTTC.